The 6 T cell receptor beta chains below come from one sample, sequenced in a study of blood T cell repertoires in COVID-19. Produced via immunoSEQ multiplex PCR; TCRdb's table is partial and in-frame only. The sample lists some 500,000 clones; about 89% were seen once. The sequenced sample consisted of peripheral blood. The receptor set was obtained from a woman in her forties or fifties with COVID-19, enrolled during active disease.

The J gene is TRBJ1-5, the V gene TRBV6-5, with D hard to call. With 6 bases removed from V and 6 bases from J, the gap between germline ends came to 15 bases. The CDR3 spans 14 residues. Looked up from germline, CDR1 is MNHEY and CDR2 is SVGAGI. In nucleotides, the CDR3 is TGTGCCAGCAGCCCATCCGGGGTGAGTCAGCCCCAGCATTTT. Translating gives CASSPSGVSQPQHF.

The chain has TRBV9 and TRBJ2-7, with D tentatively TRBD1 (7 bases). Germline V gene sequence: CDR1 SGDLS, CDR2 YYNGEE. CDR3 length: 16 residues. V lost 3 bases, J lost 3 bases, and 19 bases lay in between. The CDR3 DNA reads TGTGCCAGCAGCGCCGGAGGGACCCAGGGGGACTACGAGCAGTACTTC. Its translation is CASSAGGTQGDYEQYF.

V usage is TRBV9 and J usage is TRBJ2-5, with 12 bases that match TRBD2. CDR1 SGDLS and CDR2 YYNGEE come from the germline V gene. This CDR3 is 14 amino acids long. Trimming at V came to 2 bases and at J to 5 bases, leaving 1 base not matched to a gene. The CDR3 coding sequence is TGTGCCAGCAGCGTCGGACTAGCGGGGGAGACCCAGTACTTC. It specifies CASSVGLAGETQYF.

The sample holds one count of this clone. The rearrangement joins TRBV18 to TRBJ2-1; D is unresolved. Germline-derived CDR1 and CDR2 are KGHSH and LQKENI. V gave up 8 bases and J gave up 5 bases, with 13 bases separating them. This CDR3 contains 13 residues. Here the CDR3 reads CASLPSQDNEQFF. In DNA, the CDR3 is TGTGCCAGCCTCCCGAGTCAGGACAATGAGCAGTTCTTC.

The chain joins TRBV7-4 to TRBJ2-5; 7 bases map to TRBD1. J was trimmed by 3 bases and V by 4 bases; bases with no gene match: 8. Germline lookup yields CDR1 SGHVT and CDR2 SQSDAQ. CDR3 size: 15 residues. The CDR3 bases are TGTGCCAGCAGCTCTCACAGGGGCCGTAAAGAGACCCAGTACTTC. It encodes CASSSHRGRKETQYF.

Here the CDR3 reads CATSRDLPGDTVNTEAFF. CDR3 DNA sequence: TGTGCCACCAGCAGAGATCTCCCAGGGGATACGGTGAACACTGAAGCTTTCTTT. The rearrangement links TRBV15 to TRBJ1-1; a weak D match, TRBD1 (6 bases). In germline, CDR1 is LNHNV, CDR2 YYDKDF (reference sequence). The CDR3 contains 18 residues. Trimming pared 0 bases from V and 0 bases from J, leaving 17 bases between. Looking up the rest from reference TRBV15 and TRBJ1-1 gives the full variable domain: DAMVIQNPRYQVTQFGKPVTLSCSQTLNHNVMYWYQQKSSQAPKLLFHYYDKDFNNEADTPDNFQSRRPNTSFCFLDIRSPGLGDTAMYLCATSRDLPGDTVNTEAFFGQGTRLTVV.